Listed here is a single T cell receptor (beta chain). This CDR3 fails to terminate in the conserved phenylalanine or tryptophan, so it likely reflects a read error. The DNA is omitted, as the CDR3 cannot be located on it reliably, and the CDR3 follows TCRdb's listing. The entry originates in a study of tumor-infiltrating lymphocytes in oesophageal squamous cell carcinoma. Each CDR3 protein is one row after TCRdb ran MiXCR on the PCR reads. The sample includes about 17,000 distinct CDR3 sequences, around 43% of them seen just once. Germline loops: CDR1 MNHEY, CDR2 SVGEGT. A total of 16 residues make up the CDR3, ends included.

The genes are TRBV6-2 or TRBV6-3 and TRBJ2-6; the listed D gene, TRBD2, was not tested against the DNA. The sequence was obtained from a female donor with esophageal squamous cell carcinoma. The sequencing input was normal esophageal tissue next to the tumor. This chain's CDR3 is CASSYSSDNSPLHFGN.